What follows describes a single TCR beta chain. Each subset's genomic DNA was shared equally among a number of immunoSEQ plates. Data came from immunoSEQ multiplex PCR; TCRdb stores just in-frame clones and leaves some out. The sample consists of fewer than 2.5 million clones, approximately 93% of them appearing once. The data are from a study of shared clonotypes between healthy human individuals. Every donor was a Caucasian adult from Nashville, Tennessee. Both subsets, CD45RA+ naive and CD45RA-negative memory, were split from the CD4+ cells. Germline-derived CDR1 and CDR2 are SGHTA and FQGNSA. Trimming at V came to 5 bases and at J to 1 base, leaving 10 bases not matched to a gene. This CDR3 is 19 amino acids long.

This chain links TRBV7-2 with TRBJ2-3; 15 bases match TRBD2. Sequencing was performed on naive CD4+ T cells from PBMCs. Indicated subset: CD45RA+ positively selected. The clonotype originates from a man aged 18 to 30 in good health. Some clones in this sample may be carry-over from other donors' samples. In nucleotides, the CDR3 is TGTGCCAGCAGCCAACACCTTGGACTAGCGGGAGGGCGCACAGATACGCAGTATTTT. Its translation: CASSQHLGLAGGRTDTQYF.